This record covers a single T cell receptor (beta chain). The CDR3 consists of 16 residues. In germline, CDR1 is MGHRA, CDR2 YSYEKL. Losses at the gene ends were 3 bases for V and 3 bases for J; bases not matched to a gene: 8. Clones were read by immunoSEQ multiplex PCR, and TCRdb kept only the in-frame ones, dropping some. The sample contains around 76,000 clones, 86% of which appear only once. This entry is derived from a study of OX40 agonist ivuxolimab in advanced cancers. Here the sequenced sample was CD4+ or CD8+ T cells sorted from blood, taken in a trial of the OX40 agonist ivuxolimab. The V and J genes are TRBV4-1 and TRBJ2-3; 8 bases agree with TRBD2. This receptor was taken from an adult with an advanced solid tumor such as melanoma, head and neck, liver or kidney cancer. CDR3 in DNA: TGCGCCAGCAGCCAGGCAAGCGGGGGACGAACAGATACGCAGTATTTT. As protein: CASSQASGGRTDTQYF.